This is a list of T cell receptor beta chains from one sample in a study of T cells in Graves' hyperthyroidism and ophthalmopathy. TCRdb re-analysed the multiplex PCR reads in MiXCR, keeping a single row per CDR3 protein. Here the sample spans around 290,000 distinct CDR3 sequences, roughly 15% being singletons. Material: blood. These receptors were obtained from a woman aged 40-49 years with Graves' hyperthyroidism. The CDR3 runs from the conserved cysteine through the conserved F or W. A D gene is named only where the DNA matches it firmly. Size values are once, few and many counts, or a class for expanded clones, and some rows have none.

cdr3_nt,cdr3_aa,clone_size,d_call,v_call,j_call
TGTGCCAGTAGTAAAGGACTAGCGGGAGTGGTCGGGGAGCTGTTTTTT,CASSKGLAGVVGELFF,few,TRBD2,TRBV19,TRBJ2-2
TGTGCCAGCAGCTTAGATTTGGGTGTTGGGAATGAGCAGTTCTTC,CASSLDLGVGNEQFF,many,-,TRBV13,TRBJ2-1
TGTGCCAGTAGCGAAACGGCGGGGAATGATGAAGCTTTCTTT,CASSETAGNDEAFF,many,-,TRBV2,TRBJ1-1
TGTGCCAGCTCACTCGACAGGGGAAGTAACACCGGGGAGCTGTTTTTT,CASSLDRGSNTGELFF,few,TRBD1,TRBV18,TRBJ2-2
TGTGCCACGAAGACAGGGTTAGCTGCCTACAATGAGCAGTTCTTC,CATKTGLAAYNEQFF,-,TRBD1,TRBV28,TRBJ2-1
TGTACCAGCAGCACCTTGGCGGCCGGGGAGCTGTTTTTT,CTSSTLAAGELFF,-,-,TRBV6-2/TRBV6-3,TRBJ2-2
TGTGCCAGCCGTGGCGCCGGGACAGGGGATGAAAAACTGTTTTTT,CASRGAGTGDEKLFF,many,TRBD1,TRBV2,TRBJ1-4
TGTGCCAGCAGCTTGGGACTAGCGGGAGAGACCCAGTACTTC,CASSLGLAGETQYF,many,TRBD2,TRBV11-2,TRBJ2-5
TGTGCCTGGAGTGTAGACCGTAATGAGCAGTTCTTC,CAWSVDRNEQFF,many,-,TRBV30,TRBJ2-1
TGCAGTGCTAATTCTAGGACTAGCGGGAGCACAGATACGCAGTATTTT,CSANSRTSGSTDTQYF,many,TRBD2,TRBV20-1,TRBJ2-3
TGCAGCGTCGGGGGGACTAGCGGGAGGAGGACGCAGTATTTT,CSVGGTSGRRTQYF,many,TRBD2,TRBV29-1,TRBJ2-3
TGCAGTGCCGACAGGGCTCAAAGGGGCAATGAGCAGTTCTTC,CSADRAQRGNEQFF,-,TRBD1,TRBV20-1,TRBJ2-1
TGCAGTGCTAGCCCGGCGGGTGGCGAAGTTCTGGGGACCCAGTACTTC,CSASPAGGEVLGTQYF,many,-,TRBV20-1,TRBJ2-5
TGTGCCAGCAGTCCCCTAGGGCAGACTAACTATGGCTACACCTTC,CASSPLGQTNYGYTF,many,-,TRBV6-1,TRBJ1-2
TGTGCCAGCAGCTTAACACTAGCGGGAGCTTCCTACGAGCAGTACTTC,CASSLTLAGASYEQYF,many,TRBD2,TRBV13,TRBJ2-7
TGTGCCAGCAGCCAGCAAGGGGCAGGGGTCGACACTGAAGCTTTCTTT,CASSQQGAGVDTEAFF,-,-,TRBV7-3,TRBJ1-1
TGCGCCAGCAGCTTGGCCTCTGGTACGGACACCATATATTTT,CASSLASGTDTIYF,-,-,TRBV5-1,TRBJ1-3
TGTGCCTGGAGTGTAGGGGGAAGCACAGATACGCAGTATTTT,CAWSVGGSTDTQYF,-,-,TRBV30,TRBJ2-3
TGTGCCAGCAGCCAAGTAACTAGCGGGAGAGGGGAGCAGTTCTTC,CASSQVTSGRGEQFF,many,TRBD2,TRBV3-1,TRBJ2-1
TGTGCCAGCAGTTACGGGTATAGCAATCAGCCCCAGCATTTT,CASSYGYSNQPQHF,many,-,TRBV6-6,TRBJ1-5
TGTGCCAGCTCACCAAGACAGGGCACAGATACGCAGTATTTT,CASSPRQGTDTQYF,many,-,TRBV18,TRBJ2-3
TGTGCCAGCAGACCCCTCACTATGGATACGCAGTATTTT,CASRPLTMDTQYF,few,-,TRBV27,TRBJ2-3
TGTGCCAGCTCACCAAGTCCGGGAGGGCCTAGAGAGACCCAGTACTTC,CASSPSPGGPRETQYF,many,TRBD2,TRBV18,TRBJ2-5
TGTGCCATCAGTGGGCCTACCGGGGAGCTGTTTTTT,CAISGPTGELFF,many,-,TRBV10-3,TRBJ2-2